This T cell receptor (beta chain) was identified in a study of T cells expressing NK-cell markers. The authors made TCR beta cDNA libraries by 5'RACE template switching. This switching added a universal primer site and UMIs. TCRdb re-called the 5' RACE reads and catalogs CDR3 proteins one per entry, DNA excluded. The sample includes 350,000 to 500,000 distinct CDR3 sequences. The TCR was taken from a woman between 18 and 75 years old in good health. Material for sequencing was blood T cells: a sorted CD56 or NKG2C T cell subset, CD4+ or CD8+ T cells, or bulk PBMC T cells (not recorded which).

CDR3 protein: CANSSLVGTDTQYF. The rearrangement links TRBV27 to TRBJ2-3. CDR1 and CDR2 from the germline V gene are MNHEY and SMNVEV (reference sequence). The CDR3 loop spans 14 amino acids.